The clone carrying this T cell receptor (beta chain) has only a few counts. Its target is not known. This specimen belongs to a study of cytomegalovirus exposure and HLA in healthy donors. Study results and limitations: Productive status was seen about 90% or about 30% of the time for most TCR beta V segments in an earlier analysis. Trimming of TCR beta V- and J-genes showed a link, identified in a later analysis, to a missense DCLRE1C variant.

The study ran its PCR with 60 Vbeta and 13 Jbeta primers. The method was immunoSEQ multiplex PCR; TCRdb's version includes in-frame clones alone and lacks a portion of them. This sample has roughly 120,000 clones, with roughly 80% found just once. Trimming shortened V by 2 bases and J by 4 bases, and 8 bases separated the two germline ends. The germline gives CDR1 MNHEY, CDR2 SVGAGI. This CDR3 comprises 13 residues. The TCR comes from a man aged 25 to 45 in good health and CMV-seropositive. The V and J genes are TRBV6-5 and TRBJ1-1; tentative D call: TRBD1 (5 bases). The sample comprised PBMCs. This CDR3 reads CASSYGGVTEAFF. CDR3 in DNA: TGTGCCAGCAGTTACGGGGGGGTCACTGAAGCTTTCTTT.